The rows below give T cell receptor beta chains drawn from one sample of a study of T cell repertoires in cytomegalovirus infection. Using its own MiXCR run on the reads, TCRdb lists one record per CDR3 protein. The sample holds a few hundred thousand distinct CDR3 sequences, roughly 18% seen once. Specimen: PBMCs. The receptors come from a human donor in good health (CMV status not recorded). Some clones in this sample may be carry-over from other donors' samples. CDR3s include the opening cysteine and the closing phenylalanine or tryptophan. The D gene is left open where the match is weak. Clone size is given for some rows only: seen once, a few or many times, or a class if the clone is expanded.

CDR3 protein	CDR3 DNA	clone size	J gene	V gene	D gene
CASSLGAGSLGEAFF	TGTGCCAGCAGTTTAGGGGCAGGAAGCCTAGGTGAAGCTTTCTTT	.	TRBJ1-1	TRBV28	.
CASSFAPLGGFF	TGTGCCAGCAGCTTCGCCCCGTTAGGAGGGTTCTTC	many	TRBJ2-1	TRBV7-2	.
CASSWAGTLNTEAFF	TGTGCCAGCAGTTGGGCGGGGACCCTGAACACTGAAGCTTTCTTT	.	TRBJ1-1	TRBV12-3/TRBV12-4	.
CASSFYDRTEAFF	TGTGCCAGCAGCTTCTACGATCGCACTGAAGCTTTCTTT	.	TRBJ1-1	TRBV5-5	.
CATSDTNLRSDLGQGYYGYTF	TGTGCCACCAGTGATACAAATTTGCGATCCGATTTGGGACAGGGGTACTATGGCTACACCTTC	few	TRBJ1-2	TRBV24-1	TRBD1
CSVHSTGELFF	TGCAGCGTACACAGCACCGGGGAGCTGTTTTTT	.	TRBJ2-2	TRBV29-1	.
CASSILWRGDDNEQFF	TGTGCCAGTAGTATCCTGTGGCGGGGGGACGACAATGAGCAGTTCTTC	.	TRBJ2-1	TRBV19	TRBD2
CASSGELNEKLFF	TGTGCCAGCAGTGGAGAGCTTAATGAAAAACTGTTTTTT	few	TRBJ1-4	TRBV6-1	.
CASSLISGLGHNEQFF	TGTGCCAGCAGCTTAATTTCGGGACTAGGCCACAATGAGCAGTTCTTC	many	TRBJ2-1	TRBV11-2	TRBD2
CASSQQGDYGYTF	TGTGCCAGCAGTCAACAGGGGGACTATGGCTACACCTTC	few	TRBJ1-2	TRBV6-1	TRBD1
CASSGYGANVLTF	TGTGCCAGCAGCGGGTATGGGGCCAACGTCCTGACTTTC	many	TRBJ2-6	TRBV7-6	.
CASIPWEDGNTEAFF	TGTGCCAGCATCCCCTGGGAGGATGGGAACACTGAAGCTTTCTTT	many	TRBJ1-1	TRBV12-3/TRBV12-4	.